This passage covers 28 T cell receptor beta chains from one sample sequenced in a study of HIV-infected patients and healthy controls (dated by TCRdb to the mid-2010s). The library was prepared using 5' RACE. Sequencing took place on an Illumina MiSeq. Using SuperScript III with primers targeting the alpha and beta constant regions, around 550 ng of RNA was reverse transcribed. Separate libraries for the alpha and beta chains were generated through chain-specific third strand synthesis that incorporated multiplexing indices. TCRdb ran its own pipeline on the public reads, namely fastp trimming at Q25 and MiXCR clone calling, and kept in-frame beta chains. Under each unique CDR3 protein, matching rows form one entry showing the most common genes and DNA. The sample profile shows about 11,000 distinct CDR3 sequences; 5% to 6.5% of them were found once. Around 3.5% of the sample goes to the ten largest clones.

Whole blood was used without fractionating the cells, so the repertoire represented all peripheral T cells without sorting. Sequencing input: blood. These receptors were taken from an adult in good health.

This clonotype was detected many times. The chain has TRBV3-1 and TRBJ2-7; D call uncertain. From germline, CDR1 is LGHDT and CDR2 YNNKEL (reference sequence). This CDR3 is built from 14 residues. V dropped 0 bases and J dropped 2 bases, with 8 bases sitting between them. The CDR3 DNA reads as TGTGCCAGCAGCCAAGACTCGGCAGCCTACGAGCAGTACTTC. Residues: CASSQDSAAYEQYF.

In this sample, this clonotype turned up many times. CDR3 nucleotide sequence: TGTGCCAGCAGCCAAGAGGACAGCAGTGAGCAGTTCTTC. Its protein is CASSQEDSSEQFF. V is TRBV3-1 and J is TRBJ2-1; TRBD1 might be the D (6 bases). The CDR3 covers 13 residues. Germline loops: CDR1 LGHDT, CDR2 YNNKEL (reference sequence). V was shortened by 0 bases and J by 9 bases, with 9 bases between the two germline ends.

Ten or more counts support this clonotype. Here the CDR3 reads CASSIKGAGGSDTQYF. The CDR3 bases are TGTGCCAGTAGTATAAAGGGGGCGGGGGGCTCAGATACGCAGTATTTT. The J gene is TRBJ2-3, the V gene TRBV19, with D tentatively TRBD2 (8 bases). The V end lost 2 bases, the J end lost 4 bases, and 16 bases lay between the germline ends. CDR1 LNHDA and CDR2 SQIVND come from the germline V gene (reference sequence). CDR3 length: 16 amino acids.

Many counts were recorded for this clonotype. The V call is TRBV5-1, the J call TRBJ2-7; D is possibly TRBD1 (6 bases). The V end was cut by 0 bases, the J end by 4 bases, with 14 bases between. Looked up from germline, CDR1 is SGHRS and CDR2 is YFSETQ. This CDR3 region has 15 residues. The DNA for the CDR3 is TGCGCCAGCAGCTTGGAGGGGCAGGGGCGTTACGAGCAGTACTTC. Protein: CASSLEGQGRYEQYF.

This clonotype has a count of ten or more. The chain has TRBV3-1 and TRBJ2-4, with D uncertain. V lost 3 bases to trimming and J lost 0 bases, with 15 bases between them. Germline CDR1 reads LGHDT; CDR2 reads YNNKEL (reference sequence). The CDR3 sequence is 17 residues long. CDR3 amino acids: CASSQFVEIIAKNIQYF. The CDR3 DNA is TGTGCCAGCAGCCAGTTCGTTGAGATCATAGCCAAAAACATTCAGTACTTC.

This clonotype has ten or more counts. The chain joins TRBV18 to TRBJ1-1; perhaps TRBD1 as D (5 bases). With 4 bases removed from V and 1 base from J, the gap between germline ends came to 7 bases. CDR3 length: 13 residues. Germline CDR1 reads KGHSH; CDR2 reads LQKENI. Written as DNA, the CDR3 is TGTGCCAGCTCACAGGGGTGGAACACTGAAGCTTTCTTT. This codes for CASSQGWNTEAFF.

This clonotype is medium-sized. This sequence joins TRBV9 and TRBJ2-4; D may be TRBD2 (6 bases). CDR3 length: 15 amino acids. Germline-derived CDR1 and CDR2 are SGDLS and YYNGEE. V lost 3 bases to trimming and J lost 0 bases, with 10 bases between them. The CDR3: CASSEGLLAKNIQYF. CDR3 bases: TGTGCCAGCAGCGAGGGACTGCTAGCCAAAAACATTCAGTACTTC.

In its sample, this clonotype ranks as medium-sized. This rearrangement joins TRBV24-1 to TRBJ1-3; unclear D gene. The CDR3 contains 18 residues. Germline CDR1 KGHDR, CDR2 SFDVKD. V was cut by 1 base and J by 4 bases, with 19 bases left in between. In DNA, the CDR3 is TGTGCCACCAGTGATTTTACAGTTCCCTCTCCGGGGGGAAACACCATATATTTT. Translated: CATSDFTVPSPGGNTIYF.

Many counts were recorded for this clonotype. J is TRBJ1-3 and V is TRBV9, with D unresolved. V was trimmed by 0 bases and J by 0 bases, leaving 7 bases between them. This CDR3 has 15 amino acids. Looked up from germline, CDR1 is SGDLS and CDR2 is YYNGEE. CDR3 residues: CASSVGTLSGNTIYF. The CDR3 nucleotides read TGTGCCAGCAGCGTAGGGACCCTCTCTGGAAACACCATATATTTT. Supplemented by reference TRBV9 and TRBJ1-3, the full variable domain reads DSGVTQTPKHLITATGQRVTLRCSPRSGDLSVYWYQQSLDQGLQFLIQYYNGEERAKGNILERFSAQQFPDLHSELNLSSLELGDSALYFCASSVGTLSGNTIYFGEGSWLTVV.

There are many counts of this clonotype. The chain carries TRBV9 and TRBJ1-1; the D gene is possibly TRBD1 (6 bases). The V gene lost 4 bases and the J gene lost 1 base, with 14 bases spanning the gap. Per the germline V gene, CDR1 is SGDLS and CDR2 is YYNGEE. This CDR3 spans 15 amino acids. The CDR3 DNA sequence: TGTGCCAGCAGCCTACGCACAGGGTCGAACACTGAAGCTTTCTTT. Its translation is CASSLRTGSNTEAFF.

This clonotype is judged medium-sized. This sequence joins TRBV7-8 and TRBJ1-1; perhaps TRBD1 as D (5 bases). The CDR3 totals 14 residues. CDR1 is SGHVS, CDR2 FQNEAQ, per germline. Trimming took off 0 bases at V and 6 bases at J, with 11 bases between the two ends. CDR3 in DNA: TGTGCCAGCAGCTTAGCGCAGGGAGCGGCTGAAGCTTTCTTT. Amino acids: CASSLAQGAAEAFF. The full variable domain, in which reference TRBV7-8 and TRBJ1-1 provide the parts outside the CDR3, is GAGVSQSPRYKVAKRGQDVALRCDPISGHVSLFWYQQALGQGPEFLTYFQNEAQLDKSGLPSDRFFAERPEGSVSTLKIQRTQQEDSAVYLCASSLAQGAAEAFFGQGTRLTVV.

By sample fraction, this clonotype is medium-sized. This chain joins TRBV6-5 and TRBJ2-2, with D perhaps assigned TRBD1 or TRBD2 (5 bases each). Germline V gene sequence: CDR1 MNHEY, CDR2 SVGAGI. Trimming removed 0 bases at V and 6 bases at J, with 11 bases between. The CDR3 consists of 15 residues. The CDR3 region has the DNA TGTGCCAGCAGTTACTCGGGGGTCAATGCCGGGGAGCTGTTTTTT. This sequence encodes CASSYSGVNAGELFF.

This clonotype was recorded many times. The chain combines TRBV5-1 with TRBJ2-7, with 7 bases lining up with TRBD1. The germline gives CDR1 SGHRS, CDR2 YFSETQ. This CDR3 has 12 amino acids. The V gene end was trimmed by 1 base and the J gene end by 7 bases; junction bases not matched to a gene: 2. CDR3 sequence (DNA): TGCGCCAGCAGCTTGCAGGGACAGGAGCAGTACTTC. It encodes CASSLQGQEQYF.

A few counts support this clonotype. The genes are TRBV7-6 and TRBJ2-7; 7 bases line up with TRBD1. This CDR3 comprises 15 residues. J lost 5 bases, V lost 2 bases, and 9 bases had no gene match. Germline V lookup: CDR1 SGHVS, CDR2 FNYEAQ. The CDR3 DNA reads as TGTGCCAGCAGCTTACATTGGCAGGGGGTCCACGAGCAGTACTTC. Protein product: CASSLHWQGVHEQYF.

The CDR3 loop reads CASSRTGESGNTIYF. The CDR3 DNA reads as TGTGCCAGCAGCCGGACAGGGGAGTCTGGAAACACCATATATTTT. The chain carries TRBV6-5 and TRBJ1-3; 9 nucleotides agree with TRBD1. The CDR3 loop spans 15 amino acids. Germline assignment: CDR1 MNHEY and CDR2 SVGAGI. With 6 bases clipped from V and 1 base from J, the junction kept 4 bases outside the gene matches.

This clonotype is termed medium-sized. The chain couples TRBV7-9 to TRBJ2-3, with TRBD2 identical over 12 bases. This CDR3 comprises 20 residues. The trim removed 0 bases at V and 0 bases at J, leaving 10 bases unmatched. The germline gives CDR1 SEHNR, CDR2 FQNEAQ (reference sequence). The CDR3 sequence: CASSLAAATSGGPSTDTQYF. The CDR3 nucleotides read TGTGCCAGCAGCTTAGCTGCTGCGACTAGCGGGGGACCTAGCACAGATACGCAGTATTTT.

This clonotype was counted at least ten times. V gene TRBV12-3 or TRBV12-4 combines with J gene TRBJ1-6, with D possibly TRBD1 on 6 matching bases. This CDR3 is 14 amino acids long. V was pared by 4 bases and J by 7 bases, with 11 bases between. Here the CDR3 DNA reads TGTGCCAGCAGTTCGGGACAATCAAATTCACCCCTCCACTTT. The encoded protein is CASSSGQSNSPLHF.

This clonotype is labeled as medium-sized. Here the CDR3 reads CASIESGANVLTF. In nucleotides, the CDR3 is TGTGCCAGCATTGAGTCTGGGGCCAACGTCCTGACTTTC. The chain is built from TRBV6-2 or TRBV6-3 and TRBJ2-6; D remains ambiguous. Trimming left V 7 bases short and J 1 base short, with 5 bases between. Per the germline V gene, CDR1 is MNHEY and CDR2 is SVGEGT. The CDR3 sequence is 13 residues long.

This clonotype was observed at least ten times. CDR3 DNA: TGCAGCGTTGAAGATTTGGGAAATATGAACACTGAAGCTTTCTTT. This encodes CSVEDLGNMNTEAFF. This rearrangement joins TRBV29-1 to TRBJ1-1; D is ambiguous. The germline gives CDR1 SQVTM, CDR2 ANQGSEA. Trimming removed 0 bases at V and 0 bases at J, with 11 bases between. The CDR3 totals 15 residues.

This clonotype is classed as medium-sized. This chain links TRBV20-1 with TRBJ2-1; TRBD2 matches at 7 bases. The CDR3 is 13 residues long. CDR1 is DFQATT and CDR2 is SNEGSKA in the germline V gene (reference sequence). Trimming at V came to 3 bases and at J to 12 bases, leaving 11 bases not matched to a gene. CDR3 in amino acids: CSARIESSSGQFF. Here the CDR3 DNA reads TGCAGTGCTAGGATCGAGTCCTCTAGCGGGCAGTTCTTC.

This clonotype is medium-sized within its sample. This chain links TRBV20-1 with TRBJ2-5, with 7 bases that match TRBD2. CDR3 size: 15 residues. The V gene's germline CDR1 is DFQATT and CDR2 SNEGSKA (reference sequence). The junction had 12 bases not matched to a gene; V was cut back by 3 bases and J by 5 bases. The CDR3 DNA sequence: TGCAGTGCTAGGACGGTCTCGGGGCGGGGGGAGACCCAGTACTTC. It specifies CSARTVSGRGETQYF.

This clonotype was detected many times. V usage is TRBV29-1 and J usage is TRBJ1-1; D is uncertain. This CDR3 is built from 13 residues. CDR1 and CDR2 (germline): SQVTM, ANQGSEA. V dropped 7 bases and J dropped 0 bases, with 12 bases sitting between them. CDR3 DNA sequence: TGCAGCGCCGGAGGGTTGATGAACACTGAAGCTTTCTTT. Its translation is CSAGGLMNTEAFF.

By share of the sample, this clonotype is medium-sized. The CDR3 DNA is TGTGCCAGCAGCCCGAGGACAGGGATGGAGACCCAGTACTTC. Translating it yields CASSPRTGMETQYF. This chain uses TRBV3-1 with TRBJ2-5; 8 positions match TRBD1. V dropped 4 bases and J dropped 5; count of bases not matched to a gene: 6. CDR3 size: 14 residues. The germline gives CDR1 LGHDT, CDR2 YNNKEL (reference sequence).

This clonotype was counted ten times or more. The rearrangement joins TRBV7-9 to TRBJ1-1; no definite D call. Trimming took 5 bases from V and 4 from J, leaving 11 bases between them. The CDR3 sequence is 13 residues long. Germline V lookup: CDR1 SEHNR, CDR2 FQNEAQ (reference sequence). CDR3 sequence: CASSPAAATEAFF. The CDR3 coding sequence is TGTGCCAGCAGCCCGGCCGCCGCCACTGAAGCTTTCTTT.

The chain combines TRBV5-1 with TRBJ2-3, with D maybe TRBD1 (5 bases). The CDR3 contains 14 residues. V was trimmed by 2 bases and J by 2 bases, leaving 9 bases between them. From germline, CDR1 is SGHRS and CDR2 YFSETQ. CDR3 loop: CASSLLDTTDTQYF. The CDR3 DNA sequence: TGCGCCAGCAGCTTACTGGACACCACAGATACGCAGTATTTT.

This clonotype counts as medium-sized (0.01 to 0.1%). The chain links TRBV20-1 to TRBJ1-5, with D perhaps TRBD1 (5 bases). The CDR3 extends over 14 amino acids. The germline V gene encodes CDR1 DFQATT and CDR2 SNEGSKA (reference sequence). Trimming removed 6 bases from V and 3 bases from J, with 15 bases in between. This CDR3 reads CSASKTDPNQPQHF. CDR3 DNA: TGCAGTGCCTCCAAGACAGACCCCAATCAGCCCCAGCATTTT.

This clonotype counts as medium-sized. This rearrangement joins TRBV15 to TRBJ1-5; D is ambiguous. This CDR3 is built from 16 residues. Trimming left V 0 bases short and J 4 bases short, with 13 bases between. The germline CDR1 and CDR2 sequences are LNHNV and YYDKDF (reference sequence). The CDR3 bases are TGTGCCACCAGCAGAGAGGCGGAGTCAAGAAATCAGCCCCAGCATTTT. Translated, it gives CATSREAESRNQPQHF.

This clonotype is termed medium-sized. The chain joins TRBV2 to TRBJ2-3, with 9 positions matching TRBD2. The CDR3 runs 14 residues. The V segment lost 4 bases and the J segment 4 bases; nucleotides outside the gene matches: 3. The germline gives CDR1 SNHLY, CDR2 FYNNEI. The CDR3 loop is CASSVGLAPDTQYF. CDR3 sequence (DNA): TGTGCCAGCAGTGTAGGACTAGCGCCAGATACGCAGTATTTT. The whole variable domain, filled in from reference TRBV2 and TRBJ2-3, reads EPEVTQTPSHQVTQMGQEVILRCVPISNHLYFYWYRQILGQKVEFLVSFYNNEISEKSEIFDDQFSVERPDGSNFTLKIRSTKLEDSAMYFCASSVGLAPDTQYFGPGTRLTVL.